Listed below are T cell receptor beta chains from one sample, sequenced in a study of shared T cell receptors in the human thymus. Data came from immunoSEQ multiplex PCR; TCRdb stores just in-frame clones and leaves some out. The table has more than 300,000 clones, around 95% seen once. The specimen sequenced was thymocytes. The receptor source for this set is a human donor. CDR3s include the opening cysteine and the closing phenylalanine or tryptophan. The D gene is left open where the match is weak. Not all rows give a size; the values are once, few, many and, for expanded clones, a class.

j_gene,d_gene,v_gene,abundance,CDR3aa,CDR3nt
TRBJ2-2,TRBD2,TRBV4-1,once,CASSQEPGLGDTGELFF,TGCGCCAGCAGCCAAGAACCAGGACTAGGGGACACCGGGGAGCTGTTTTTT
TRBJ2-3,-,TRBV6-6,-,CASSYAQDPSTDTQYF,TGTGCCAGCAGTTACGCACAGGACCCAAGCACAGATACGCAGTATTTT
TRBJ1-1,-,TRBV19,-,CASSIVGGAVNTEAFF,TGTGCCAGTAGTATAGTAGGGGGGGCTGTGAACACTGAAGCTTTCTTT
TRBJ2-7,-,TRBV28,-,CASILGQKTYEQYF,TGTGCCAGCATTCTAGGACAGAAAACCTACGAGCAGTACTTC
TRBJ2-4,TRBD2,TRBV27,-,CASSPGLAKRNIQYF,TGTGCCAGCAGTCCGGGACTAGCGAAGAGAAACATTCAGTACTTC
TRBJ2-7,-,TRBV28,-,CASSFGVGNEQYF,TGTGCCAGCAGTTTCGGTGTTGGGAACGAGCAGTACTTC
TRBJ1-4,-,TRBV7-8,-,CASSLAQGIANEKLFF,TGTGCCAGCAGCTTAGCCCAGGGTATAGCTAATGAAAAACTGTTTTTT
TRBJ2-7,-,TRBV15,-,CATSRDPLERRYEQYF,TGTGCCACCAGCAGAGATCCCCTAGAACGCCGCTACGAGCAGTACTTC
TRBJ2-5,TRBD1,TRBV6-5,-,CASTGQGEETQYF,TGTGCCAGCACCGGCCAGGGGGAGGAGACCCAGTACTTC
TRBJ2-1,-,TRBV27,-,CASSFGLGQYNEQFF,TGTGCCAGCAGTTTCGGACTAGGACAGTACAATGAGCAGTTCTTC
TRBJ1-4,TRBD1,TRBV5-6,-,CASSPGTGTEKLFF,TGTGCCAGCAGCCCCGGGACAGGGACTGAAAAACTGTTTTTT
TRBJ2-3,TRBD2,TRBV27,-,CASSLLAGGTDTQYF,TGTGCCAGCAGTTTACTAGCGGGAGGCACAGATACGCAGTATTTT
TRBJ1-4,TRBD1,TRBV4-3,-,CASSPSPGQGGAHHEKLFF,TGCGCCAGCAGCCCTTCTCCGGGACAGGGAGGCGCTCACCATGAAAAACTGTTTTTT
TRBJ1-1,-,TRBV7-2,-,CASSCWTQDTEAFF,TGTGCCAGCAGCTGCTGGACTCAGGACACTGAAGCTTTCTTT
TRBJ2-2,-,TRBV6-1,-,CASSEPAANTGELFF,TGTGCCAGCAGTGAACCAGCGGCTAACACCGGGGAGCTGTTTTTT
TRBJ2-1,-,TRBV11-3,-,CASSLGLGGGWNEQFF,TGTGCCAGCAGCTTAGGACTAGGGGGGGGTTGGAATGAGCAGTTCTTC
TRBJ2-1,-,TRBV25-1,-,CASSEGRRPAYNEQFF,TGTGCCAGCAGTGAAGGTAGACGCCCGGCCTACAATGAGCAGTTCTTC
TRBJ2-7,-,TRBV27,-,CASTLGRGSYEQYF,TGTGCCAGCACCCTGGGCAGGGGTTCCTACGAGCAGTACTTC
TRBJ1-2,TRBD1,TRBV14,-,CASSQTGTGDYGYTF,TGTGCCAGCAGCCAGACCGGGACAGGGGACTATGGCTACACCTTC
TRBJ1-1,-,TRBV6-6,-,CASSYRQENTEAFF,TGTGCCAGCAGTTATCGACAGGAGAACACTGAAGCTTTCTTT
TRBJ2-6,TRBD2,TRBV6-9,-,CASTTLSGACGANVLTF,TGTGCCAGCACCACACTAAGCGGGGCATGTGGGGCCAACGTCCTGACTTTC
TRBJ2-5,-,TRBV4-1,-,CASSDAPIRFSGETQYF,TGCGCCAGCAGCGACGCCCCCATCCGGTTTTCGGGGGAGACCCAGTACTTC